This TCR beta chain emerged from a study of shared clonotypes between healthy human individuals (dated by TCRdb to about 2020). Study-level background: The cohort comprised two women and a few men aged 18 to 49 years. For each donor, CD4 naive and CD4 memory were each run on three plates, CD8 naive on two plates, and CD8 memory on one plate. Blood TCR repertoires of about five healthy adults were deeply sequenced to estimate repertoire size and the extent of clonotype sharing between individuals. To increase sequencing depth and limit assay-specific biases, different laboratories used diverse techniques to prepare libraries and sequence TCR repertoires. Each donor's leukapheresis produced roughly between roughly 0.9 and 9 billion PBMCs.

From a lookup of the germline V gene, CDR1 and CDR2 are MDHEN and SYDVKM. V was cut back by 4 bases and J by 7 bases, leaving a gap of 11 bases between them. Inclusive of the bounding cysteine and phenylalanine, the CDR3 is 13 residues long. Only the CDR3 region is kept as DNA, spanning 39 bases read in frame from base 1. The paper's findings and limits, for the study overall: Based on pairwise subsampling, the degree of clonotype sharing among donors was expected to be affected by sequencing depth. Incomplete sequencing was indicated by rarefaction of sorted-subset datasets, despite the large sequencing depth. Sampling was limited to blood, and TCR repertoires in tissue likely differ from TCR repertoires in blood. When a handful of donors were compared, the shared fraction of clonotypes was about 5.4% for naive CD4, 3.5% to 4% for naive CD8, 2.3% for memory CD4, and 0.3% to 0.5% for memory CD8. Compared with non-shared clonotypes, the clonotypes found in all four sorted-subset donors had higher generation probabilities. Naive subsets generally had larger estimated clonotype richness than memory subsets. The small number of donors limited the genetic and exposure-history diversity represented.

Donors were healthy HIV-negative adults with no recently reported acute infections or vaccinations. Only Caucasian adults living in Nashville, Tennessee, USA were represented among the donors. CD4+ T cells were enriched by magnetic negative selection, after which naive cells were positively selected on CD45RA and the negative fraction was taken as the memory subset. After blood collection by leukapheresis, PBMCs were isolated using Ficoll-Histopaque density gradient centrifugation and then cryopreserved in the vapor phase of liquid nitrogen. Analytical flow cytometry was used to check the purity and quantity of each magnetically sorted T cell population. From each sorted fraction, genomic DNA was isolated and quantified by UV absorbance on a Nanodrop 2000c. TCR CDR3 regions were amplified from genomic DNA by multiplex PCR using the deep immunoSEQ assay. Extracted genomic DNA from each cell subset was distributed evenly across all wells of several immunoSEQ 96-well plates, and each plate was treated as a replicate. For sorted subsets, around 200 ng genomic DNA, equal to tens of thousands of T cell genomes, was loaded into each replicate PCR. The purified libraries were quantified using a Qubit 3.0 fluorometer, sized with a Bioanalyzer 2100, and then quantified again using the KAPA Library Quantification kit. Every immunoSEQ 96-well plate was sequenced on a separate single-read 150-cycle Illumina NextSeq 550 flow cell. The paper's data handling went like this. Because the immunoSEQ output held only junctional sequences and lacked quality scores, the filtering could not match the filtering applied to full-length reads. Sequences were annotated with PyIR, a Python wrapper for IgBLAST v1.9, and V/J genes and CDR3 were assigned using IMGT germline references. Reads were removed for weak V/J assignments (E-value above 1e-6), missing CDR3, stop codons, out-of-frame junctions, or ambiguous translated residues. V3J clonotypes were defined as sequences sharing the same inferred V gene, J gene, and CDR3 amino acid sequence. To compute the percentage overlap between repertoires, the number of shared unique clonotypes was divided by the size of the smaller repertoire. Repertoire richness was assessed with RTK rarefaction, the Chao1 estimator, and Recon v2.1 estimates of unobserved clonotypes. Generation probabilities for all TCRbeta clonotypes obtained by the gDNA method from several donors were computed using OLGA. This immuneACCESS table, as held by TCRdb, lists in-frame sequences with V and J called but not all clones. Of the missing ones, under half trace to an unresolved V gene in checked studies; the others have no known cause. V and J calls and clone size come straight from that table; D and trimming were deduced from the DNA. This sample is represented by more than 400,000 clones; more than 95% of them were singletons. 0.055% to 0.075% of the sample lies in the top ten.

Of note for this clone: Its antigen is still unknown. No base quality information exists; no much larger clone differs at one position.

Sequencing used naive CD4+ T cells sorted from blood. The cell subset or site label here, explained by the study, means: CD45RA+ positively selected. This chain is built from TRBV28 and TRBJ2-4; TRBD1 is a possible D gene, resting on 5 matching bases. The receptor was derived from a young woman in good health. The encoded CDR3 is CASSSQGPNIQYF. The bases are TGTGCCAGCAGTTCCCAGGGTCCTAACATTCAGTACTTC.